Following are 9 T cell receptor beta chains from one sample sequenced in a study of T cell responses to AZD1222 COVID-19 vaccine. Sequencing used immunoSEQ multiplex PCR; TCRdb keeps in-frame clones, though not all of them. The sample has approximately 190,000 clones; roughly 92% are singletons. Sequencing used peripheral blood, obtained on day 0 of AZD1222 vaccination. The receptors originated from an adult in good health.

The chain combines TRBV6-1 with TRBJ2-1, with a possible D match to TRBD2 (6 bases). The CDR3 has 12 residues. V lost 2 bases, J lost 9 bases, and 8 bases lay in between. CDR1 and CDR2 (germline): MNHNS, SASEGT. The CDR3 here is CASSEQGGEQFF. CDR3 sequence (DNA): TGTGCCAGCAGTGAACAGGGAGGTGAGCAGTTCTTC.

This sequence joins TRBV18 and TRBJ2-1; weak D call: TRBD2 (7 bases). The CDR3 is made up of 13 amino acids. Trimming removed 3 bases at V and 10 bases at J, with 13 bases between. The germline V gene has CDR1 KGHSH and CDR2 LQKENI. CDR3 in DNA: TGTGCCAGCTCACCGGGGGGGCTGGAAGAGCAGTTCTTC. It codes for CASSPGGLEEQFF.

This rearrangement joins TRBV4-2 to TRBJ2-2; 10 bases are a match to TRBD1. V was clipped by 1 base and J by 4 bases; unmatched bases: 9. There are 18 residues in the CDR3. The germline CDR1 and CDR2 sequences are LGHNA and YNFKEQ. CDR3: CASSQAYPGQGFTGELFF. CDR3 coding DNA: TGTGCCAGCAGCCAAGCATACCCGGGACAGGGGTTCACCGGGGAGCTGTTTTTT.

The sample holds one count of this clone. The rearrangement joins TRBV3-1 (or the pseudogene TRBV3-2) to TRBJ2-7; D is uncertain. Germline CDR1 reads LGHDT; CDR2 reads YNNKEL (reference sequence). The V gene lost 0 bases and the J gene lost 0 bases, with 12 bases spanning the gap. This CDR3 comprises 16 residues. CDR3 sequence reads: CASSQDIGYGSYEQYF. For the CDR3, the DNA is TGTGCCAGCAGCCAAGACATAGGGTACGGCTCCTACGAGCAGTACTTC.

Here the CDR3 DNA reads TGTGCCAGTAGGGACAGGGGTTCGGGGGAGACCCAGTACTTC. Its protein product is CASRDRGSGETQYF. J is TRBJ2-5 and V is TRBV19; 9 nucleotides agree with TRBD1. J lost 5 bases, V lost 6 bases, and 7 bases had no gene match. CDR1 is LNHDA, CDR2 SQIVND, per germline (reference sequence). The CDR3 loop spans 14 amino acids.

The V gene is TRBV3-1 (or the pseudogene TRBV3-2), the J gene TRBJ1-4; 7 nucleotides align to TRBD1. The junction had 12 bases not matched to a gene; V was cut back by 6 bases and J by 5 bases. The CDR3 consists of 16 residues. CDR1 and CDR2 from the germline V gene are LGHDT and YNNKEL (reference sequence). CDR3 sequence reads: CASRLHQGGRNEKLFF. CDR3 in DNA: TGTGCCAGCAGATTACACCAGGGGGGGCGCAATGAAAAACTGTTTTTT.

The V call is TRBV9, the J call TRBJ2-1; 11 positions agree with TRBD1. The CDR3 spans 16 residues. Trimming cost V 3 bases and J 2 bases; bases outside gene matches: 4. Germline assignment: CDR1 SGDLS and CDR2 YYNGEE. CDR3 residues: CASSGGQGVPYNEQFF. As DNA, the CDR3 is TGTGCCAGCAGCGGGGGACAGGGGGTCCCCTACAATGAGCAGTTCTTC.

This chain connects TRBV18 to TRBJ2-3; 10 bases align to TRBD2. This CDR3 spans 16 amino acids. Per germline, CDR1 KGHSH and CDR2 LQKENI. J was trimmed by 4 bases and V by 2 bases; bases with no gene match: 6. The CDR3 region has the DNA TGTGCCAGCTCACCAGTAGCGGGGGGCCGGTCAGATACGCAGTATTTT. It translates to CASSPVAGGRSDTQYF.

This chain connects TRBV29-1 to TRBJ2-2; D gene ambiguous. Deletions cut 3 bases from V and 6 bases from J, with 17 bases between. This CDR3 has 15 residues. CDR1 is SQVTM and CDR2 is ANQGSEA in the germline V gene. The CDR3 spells CSVDPGLAGPGELFF. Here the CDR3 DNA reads TGCAGCGTTGATCCTGGGTTAGCCGGTCCCGGGGAGCTGTTTTTT.